The T cell receptor (beta chain) under discussion was sequenced for a study of CD8 T cells in Susac syndrome. Random hexamers were used to reverse transcribe the RNA input (roughly 0.5 to 1 ug). TCRdb reprocessed the immunoSEQ multiplex PCR reads via MiXCR and lists one record per CDR3 protein. The repertoire holds 170,000 or so distinct CDR3 sequences, with 90% to 95% as singletons. The CDR3 runs 16 residues. The germline V gene has CDR1 DFQATT and CDR2 SNEGSKA (reference sequence). The ends lost 1 base at V and 0 bases at J; junction bases unmatched: 5. The specimen sequenced was CD8+ T cells from PBMCs. This sequence originates from a human donor with multiple sclerosis. The chain joins TRBV20-1 to TRBJ2-1; 8 bases agree with TRBD2. The CDR3 sequence: CSARAPSGSSYNEQFF. Here the CDR3 DNA reads TGCAGTGCTAGAGCCCCCAGCGGGAGCTCCTACAATGAGCAGTTCTTC.